Each of the 19 T cell receptor beta chains below was sequenced from the same sample in a study of vaccination and CD4 T cells after COVID-19. These TCRs are of unknown antigen specificity. The treatment denotes: roughly ten-day PBMC culture with coronavirus spike peptide pools or control peptides (ViraFEST assay). The assay that was used to sequence DNA from cultured CD4+ T cells was the Oncomine TCR Beta short-read assay. TCRdb reanalysed the PCR reads using MiXCR and keeps one entry per CDR3 protein. The sample has roughly 8,000 distinct CDR3 sequences, about 46% seen once. The specimen sequenced was CD4+ T cells from blood, cultured in vitro. The receptors derive from a human donor who had recovered from COVID-19.

The chain carries TRBV20-1 and TRBJ2-5; TRBD2 agrees at 10 bases. Per germline, CDR1 DFQATT and CDR2 SNEGSKA (reference sequence). The CDR3 loop spans 14 amino acids. J was trimmed by 1 base and V by 6 bases; bases with no gene match: 5. The CDR3 loop is CSATSGKPQETQYF. In nucleotides, the CDR3 is TGCAGTGCCACTAGCGGGAAACCCCAAGAGACCCAGTACTTC.

The V call is TRBV28, the J call TRBJ2-5; 7 bases line up with TRBD1. Germline V gene lookup returns CDR1 MDHEN and CDR2 SYDVKM. V lost 6 bases to trimming and J lost 5 bases; unmatched junction nucleotides: 9. The CDR3 is 14 amino acids. CDR3: CASRLGGSGETQYF. For the CDR3, the DNA is TGTGCCAGCAGGTTAGGGGGCTCGGGGGAGACCCAGTACTTC. The full variable domain, rest sourced from reference TRBV28 and TRBJ2-5, is DVKVTQSSRYLVKRTGEKVFLECVQDMDHENMFWYRQDPGLGLRLIYFSYDVKMKEKGDIPEGYSVSREKKERFSLILESASTNQTSMYLCASRLGGSGETQYFGPGTRLLVL.

This chain connects TRBV15 to TRBJ1-1; 7 bases are a match to TRBD1. CDR3 length: 17 residues. J lost 0 bases, V lost 5 bases, and 12 bases had no gene match. CDR1 and CDR2 (germline): LNHNV, YYDKDF (reference sequence). CDR3 sequence reads: CATSPPGRGQVNTEAFF. Here the CDR3 DNA reads TGTGCCACCAGCCCACCCGGGCGAGGACAGGTGAACACTGAAGCTTTCTTT.

This chain uses TRBV6-2 or TRBV6-3 with TRBJ2-1; D uncertain. From germline, CDR1 is MNHEY and CDR2 SVGEGT. Between the trimmed V and J ends, which lost 0 bases and 10 bases, there was a span of 7 bases. The CDR3 is made up of 12 amino acids. The CDR3 loop reads CASSYSPPEQFF. CDR3 coding DNA: TGTGCCAGCAGTTACTCCCCCCCCGAGCAGTTCTTC.

This sequence joins TRBV12-3 or TRBV12-4 and TRBJ2-7; 11 bases fit TRBD1. The CDR3 has 15 amino acids. The ends lost 7 bases at V and 6 bases at J; junction bases unmatched: 11. Here the CDR3 DNA reads TGTGCCAGCACCAAACACGGACAGGGGGCTGGCGAGCAGTACTTC. Translation: CASTKHGQGAGEQYF.

There are a few counts of this clonotype. This chain links TRBV20-1 with TRBJ1-5; a possible D gene is TRBD1 (6 bases). Trimming shortened V by 1 base and J by 5 bases, and 12 bases separated the two germline ends. This CDR3 has 14 residues. Germline CDR1 and CDR2: DFQATT and SNEGSKA (reference sequence). This CDR3 reads CSARAGQSDQPQHF. CDR3 nucleotide sequence: TGCAGTGCTAGAGCCGGACAGTCAGATCAGCCCCAGCATTTT.

This clonotype has more than one count but fewer than ten. The chain recombines TRBV20-1 with TRBJ1-2; D gene uncertain. This CDR3 region has 12 residues. CDR1 is DFQATT and CDR2 is SNEGSKA in the germline V gene (reference sequence). V lost 6 bases and J lost 3, with 11 bases in between. The CDR3, as DNA: TGCAGTGCCCCCGGGCGGGACTATGGCTACACCTTC. Its protein is CSAPGRDYGYTF.

The chain employs TRBV29-1 and TRBJ1-2, with TRBD1 matching 8 bases. Losses at the gene ends were 2 bases for V and 6 bases for J; bases not matched to a gene: 11. The germline CDR1 and CDR2 sequences are SQVTM and ANQGSEA. The CDR3 consists of 15 residues. Written as DNA, the CDR3 is TGCAGCGTTGAATCAGCTCCAGGGGGCGAGAATGGCTACACCTTC. Protein: CSVESAPGGENGYTF.

This clonotype was picked up a small number of times. The J gene is TRBJ1-5, the V gene TRBV10-3; D possibly corresponds to TRBD1 (5 bases). There are 14 residues in the CDR3. Trimming removed 0 bases from V and 5 bases from J, with 8 bases in between. CDR1 and CDR2 (germline): ENHRY, SYGVKD. The CDR3 sequence: CAISESRGDQPQHF. DNA for the CDR3: TGTGCCATCAGTGAGTCACGGGGCGATCAGCCCCAGCATTTT.

The chain carries TRBV28 and TRBJ2-3; tentatively, D is TRBD1 (6 bases). This CDR3 spans 16 amino acids. CDR1 is MDHEN, CDR2 SYDVKM, per germline. Trimming took 4 bases from V and 2 from J, leaving 16 bases between them. This CDR3 reads CASSSLQGYYTDTQYF. The CDR3 DNA sequence: TGTGCCAGCAGTTCGTTGCAGGGGTATTACACAGATACGCAGTATTTT. Drawing the rest from reference TRBV28 and TRBJ2-3, the complete variable domain is DVKVTQSSRYLVKRTGEKVFLECVQDMDHENMFWYRQDPGLGLRLIYFSYDVKMKEKGDIPEGYSVSREKKERFSLILESASTNQTSMYLCASSSLQGYYTDTQYFGPGTRLTVL.

CDR3 in DNA: TGCGCCAGCAGTCAATGGGGCAGGGAAGGAAGCAATCAGCCCCAGCATTTT. Its translation is CASSQWGREGSNQPQHF. This rearrangement joins TRBV23-1 to TRBJ1-5; tentatively, D is TRBD1 (5 bases). TRBV23-1 is an ORF, with its function uncertain. The CDR3 extends over 17 amino acids. V was clipped by 1 base and J by 1 base, with 14 bases between them.

The chain recombines TRBV18 with TRBJ2-3, with TRBD2 matching over 8 bases. The CDR3 length is 15 residues. The germline gives CDR1 KGHSH, CDR2 LQKENI. Trimming took 0 bases from V and 4 from J; bases not matched to a gene: 3. The CDR3, as DNA: TGTGCCAGCTCACCACCAGCGGGAGATGCAGATACGCAGTATTTT. It codes for CASSPPAGDADTQYF.

The gene calls are TRBV7-9 and TRBJ1-2; tentative D call: TRBD1 (6 bases). The length of the CDR3 is 14 residues. Germline assignment: CDR1 SEHNR and CDR2 FQNEAQ (reference sequence). Between the trimmed V and J ends, which lost 0 bases and 5 bases, there was a span of 10 bases. DNA of the CDR3: TGTGCCAGCAGCTTAGCCAGGGGATGGTATGGCTACACCTTC. It translates to CASSLARGWYGYTF.

This sequence joins TRBV6-2 or TRBV6-3 and TRBJ2-1, with 9 bases identical to TRBD2. Trimming at V came to 8 bases and at J to 3 bases, leaving 5 bases not matched to a gene. This CDR3 has 14 residues. From germline, CDR1 is MNHEY and CDR2 SVGEGT. Here the CDR3 reads CASSRGGVYNEQFF. As DNA, the CDR3 is TGTGCCAGCTCGCGGGGGGGCGTCTACAATGAGCAGTTCTTC.

This chain links TRBV14 with TRBJ1-2; D gene uncertain. This CDR3 spans 15 amino acids. Deletions cut 7 bases from V and 6 bases from J, with 21 bases between. Germline V lookup: CDR1 SGHDN, CDR2 FVKESK. In DNA form, the CDR3 reads TGTGCCAGCACCAAAGCCCGAATCGTATTAAATGGCTACACCTTC. This sequence encodes CASTKARIVLNGYTF.

The chain links TRBV19 to TRBJ2-2; D possibly corresponds to TRBD1 (6 bases). With 3 bases removed from V and 0 bases from J, the gap between germline ends came to 23 bases. The germline V gene has CDR1 LNHDA and CDR2 SQIVND (reference sequence). This CDR3 has 20 amino acids. The CDR3 loop reads CASSMSPGFLSGANTGELFF. The DNA of the CDR3 is TGTGCCAGTAGTATGTCCCCAGGGTTTCTCTCAGGGGCGAACACCGGGGAGCTGTTTTTT.

The chain has TRBV30 and TRBJ1-5, with unresolved D. Germline CDR1 GTSNPN, CDR2 SVGIG (reference sequence). The CDR3 extends over 14 amino acids. V gave up 5 bases and J gave up 0 bases, with 11 bases separating them. CDR3 sequence: CAWGRTNSNQPQHF. The CDR3 DNA is TGTGCCTGGGGACGGACTAATAGCAATCAGCCCCAGCATTTT.

This chain connects TRBV20-1 to TRBJ2-5; D might be TRBD2 (5 bases). Germline values: CDR1 DFQATT, CDR2 SNEGSKA (reference sequence). The V end was cut by 5 bases, the J end by 4 bases, with 14 bases between. This CDR3 comprises 13 residues. CDR3 residues: CSALPGSGETQYF. The CDR3 DNA reads TGCAGTGCTTTACCCGGCAGCGGAGAGACCCAGTACTTC.

This clonotype was seen more than once but under ten times. The rearrangement uses TRBV7-2 and TRBJ1-5; 9 bases agree with TRBD1. Germline CDR1 is SGHTA and CDR2 is FQGNSA. The CDR3 is 18 amino acids. V lost 5 bases to trimming and J lost 5 bases; unmatched junction nucleotides: 16. The CDR3 spells CASSGTGTGSWRDQPQHF. DNA for the CDR3: TGTGCCAGCAGCGGAACCGGGACAGGGTCCTGGAGGGATCAGCCCCAGCATTTT. Combining the CDR3 with reference TRBV7-2 and TRBJ1-5 gives the whole variable domain GAGVSQSPSNKVTEKGKDVELRCDPISGHTALYWYRQSLGQGLEFLIYFQGNSAPDKSGLPSDRFSAERTGGSVSTLTIQRTQQEDSAVYLCASSGTGTGSWRDQPQHFGDGTRLSIL.